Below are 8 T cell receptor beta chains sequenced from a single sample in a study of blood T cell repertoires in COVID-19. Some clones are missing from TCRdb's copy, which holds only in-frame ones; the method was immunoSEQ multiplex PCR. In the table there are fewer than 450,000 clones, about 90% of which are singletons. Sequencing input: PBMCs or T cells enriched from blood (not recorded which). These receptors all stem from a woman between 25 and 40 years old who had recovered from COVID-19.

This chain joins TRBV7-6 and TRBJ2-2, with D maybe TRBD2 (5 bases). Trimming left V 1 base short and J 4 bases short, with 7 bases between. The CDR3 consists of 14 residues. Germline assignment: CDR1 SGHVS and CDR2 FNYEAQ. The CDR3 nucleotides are TGTGCCAGCAGCTTAGAAGGGAGCACCGGGGAGCTGTTTTTT. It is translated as CASSLEGSTGELFF.

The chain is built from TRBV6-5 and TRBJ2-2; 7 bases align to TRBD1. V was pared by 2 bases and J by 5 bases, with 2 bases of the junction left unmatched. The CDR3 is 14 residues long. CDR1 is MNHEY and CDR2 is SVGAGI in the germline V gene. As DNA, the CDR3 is TGTGCCAGCAGTTACCAGGGGGAGACCGGGGAGCTGTTTTTT. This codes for CASSYQGETGELFF.

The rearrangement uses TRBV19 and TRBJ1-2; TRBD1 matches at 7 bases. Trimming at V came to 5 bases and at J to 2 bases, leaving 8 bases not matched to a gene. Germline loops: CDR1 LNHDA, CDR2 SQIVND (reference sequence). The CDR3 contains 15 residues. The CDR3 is CASSLPMTGNYGYTF. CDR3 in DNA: TGTGCCAGTAGTCTCCCGATGACAGGGAACTATGGCTACACCTTC.

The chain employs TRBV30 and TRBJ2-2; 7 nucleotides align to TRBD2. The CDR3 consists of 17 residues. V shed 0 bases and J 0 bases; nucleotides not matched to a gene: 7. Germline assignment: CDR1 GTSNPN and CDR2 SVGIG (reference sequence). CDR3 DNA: TGTGCCTGGAGTGTACAAGGGCTAGCGGCGAACACCGGGGAGCTGTTTTTT. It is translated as CAWSVQGLAANTGELFF. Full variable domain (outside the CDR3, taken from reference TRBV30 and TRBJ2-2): SQTIHQWPATLVQPVGSPLSLECTVEGTSNPNLYWYRQAAGRGLQLLFYSVGIGQISSEVPQNLSASRPQDRQFILSSKKLLLSDSGFYLCAWSVQGLAANTGELFFGEGSRLTVL.

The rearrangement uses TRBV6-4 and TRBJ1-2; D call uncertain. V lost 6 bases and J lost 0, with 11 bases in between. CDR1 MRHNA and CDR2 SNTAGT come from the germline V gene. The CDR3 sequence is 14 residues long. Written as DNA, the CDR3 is TGTGCCAGCAGCCCCGCGGTAGCTAACTATGGCTACACCTTC. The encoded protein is CASSPAVANYGYTF.

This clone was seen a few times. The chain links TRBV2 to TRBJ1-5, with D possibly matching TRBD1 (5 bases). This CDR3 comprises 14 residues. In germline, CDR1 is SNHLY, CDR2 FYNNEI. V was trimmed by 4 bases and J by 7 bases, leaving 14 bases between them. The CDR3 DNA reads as TGTGCCAGCAGTGTGAGGCAGGGCGCCCAGCCCCAGCATTTT. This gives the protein CASSVRQGAQPQHF.

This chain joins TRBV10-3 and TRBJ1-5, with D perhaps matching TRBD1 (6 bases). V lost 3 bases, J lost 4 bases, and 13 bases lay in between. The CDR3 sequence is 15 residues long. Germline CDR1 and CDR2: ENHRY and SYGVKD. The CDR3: CAISDPGARNQPQHF. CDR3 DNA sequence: TGTGCCATCAGTGATCCAGGGGCGCGAAATCAGCCCCAGCATTTT.

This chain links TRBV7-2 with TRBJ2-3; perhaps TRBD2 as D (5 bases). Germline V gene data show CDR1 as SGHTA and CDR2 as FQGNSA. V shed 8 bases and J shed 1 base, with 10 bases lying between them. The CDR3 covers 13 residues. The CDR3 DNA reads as TGTGCCAGCTGCCTCGGGGGCACAGATACGCAGTATTTT. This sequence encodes CASCLGGTDTQYF.